The source of this TCR beta chain is a study of human T cells and chemical hapten exposure. About the study: Per-sample TCR yields varied mainly from small pooled library volume differences.

This CDR3 has 19 residues. Germline assignment: CDR1 MNHEY and CDR2 SMNVEV (reference sequence). Between the trimmed V and J ends, which lost 5 bases and 1 base, there was a span of 27 bases. This clonotype occurred many times. Antigen unknown. Stated time point: healthy volunteer bleed at 6 weeks. It was from unfractionated whole blood that total RNA was extracted. The library put unique molecular identifiers onto individual cDNA molecules. Authors' processing steps: Counts of TCRs in each sample centred on a median of around 100,000 and extended from about 20,000 to 690,000. TCRdb redid the calling of the RACE reads with MiXCR, one entry per CDR3 protein. Here the V and J calls rest on TCRdb's processing, not on the authors' analysis. The sample yields 35,000 to 55,000 distinct CDR3 sequences, approximately 4% seen once. General study results and limits: TCRs above 1 in 1000 frequency stayed constant with DPC sensitization.

The specimen sequenced was whole blood. This TCR was recovered from a human donor in good health. Some clones in this sample may be carry-over from other donors' samples. The chain recombines TRBV27 with TRBJ2-7, with D possibly being TRBD1 or TRBD2 (5 bases each). The CDR3 DNA sequence: TGTGCCAGCAGTATGGTGGGGTCGGGGTTGGGGCAACGATCCTACGAGCAGTACTTC. Amino acid sequence: CASSMVGSGLGQRSYEQYF.